This is a list of T cell receptor beta chains from one sample in a study of cytomegalovirus exposure and HLA in healthy donors. Here immunoSEQ multiplex PCR was the method, and the copy in TCRdb shows in-frame clones only, minus some. The sample holds roughly 240,000 clones, roughly 84% seen once. Input material: PBMCs. These receptors originate from a girl aged 2 to 9 in good health and CMV-seronegative. Each CDR3 is given with its conserved first and last residue. D genes are given only for firm matches. Only some rows state a clone size, as once, few, many or a class for expanded clones.

len	d_gene	abundance	v_gene	j_gene	CDR3aa	CDR3nt
15	TRBD1	.	TRBV6-1	TRBJ1-5	CASSALGRGREPQHF	TGTGCCAGCAGTGCCTTAGGCAGGGGGCGAGAGCCCCAGCATTTT
16	TRBD1	.	TRBV18	TRBJ1-1	CASSPRGQESNTEAFF	TGTGCCAGCTCGCCAAGAGGACAGGAATCAAACACTGAAGCTTTCTTT
18	TRBD2	.	TRBV11-2	TRBJ2-7	CASSLANLLAGGQYEQYF	TGTGCCAGCAGCTTAGCCAACCTACTAGCGGGAGGGCAATACGAGCAGTACTTC
15	.	.	TRBV2	TRBJ1-6	CASSAVYSYNSPLHF	TGTGCCAGCAGTGCCGTCTACTCCTATAATTCACCCCTCCACTTT
13	.	.	TRBV30	TRBJ1-2	CAWVIGQAYGYTF	TGTGCCTGGGTGATCGGACAAGCCTATGGCTACACCTTC
14	.	.	TRBV7-9	TRBJ2-7	CASSLSPGFYEQYF	TGTGCCAGCAGCTTATCCCCAGGGTTCTACGAGCAGTACTTC
20	TRBD1	.	TRBV29-1	TRBJ2-7	CSVEGRSTGGSTQFSYEQYF	TGCAGCGTTGAAGGGAGGTCCACAGGGGGATCGACCCAATTCTCCTACGAGCAGTACTTC
15	.	.	TRBV6-6	TRBJ1-1	CASSRSGTRNTEAFF	TGTGCCAGCAGTCGTTCCGGGACACGGAACACTGAAGCTTTCTTT
17	TRBD1	once	TRBV7-9	TRBJ2-7	CASSGPTGTGGPYEQYF	TGTGCCAGCAGCGGGCCCACCGGGACAGGGGGGCCATACGAGCAGTACTTC
16	.	.	TRBV7-9	TRBJ2-1	CASSFPDRLSGNEQFF	TGTGCCAGCAGCTTTCCAGACAGGTTGAGCGGCAATGAGCAGTTCTTC
16	.	.	TRBV19	TRBJ1-2	CASSMNLKPIIYGYTF	TGTGCCAGTAGTATGAATCTAAAACCAATCATCTATGGCTACACCTTC
18	.	.	TRBV18	TRBJ2-5	CASSPQARVFGHEETQYF	TGTGCCAGCTCACCACAGGCCAGGGTGTTCGGTCACGAAGAGACCCAGTACTTC
17	TRBD2	.	TRBV18	TRBJ2-2	CASSPTNGGSSTGELFF	TGTGCCAGCTCGCCGACTAACGGGGGGTCGAGCACCGGGGAGCTGTTTTTT
16	.	.	TRBV19	TRBJ1-4	CASSTSSGANNEKLFF	TGTGCCAGTAGTACGTCCTCAGGGGCCAATAATGAAAAACTGTTTTTT
18	TRBD1	.	TRBV27	TRBJ1-5	CASNSLEGQTYSNQPQHF	TGTGCCAGCAATTCTTTGGAGGGACAGACGTATAGCAATCAGCCCCAGCATTTT
15	.	.	TRBV4-1	TRBJ1-3	CASSQDPLSGNTIYF	TGCGCCAGCAGCCAAGATCCCCTCTCTGGAAACACCATATATTTT
14	.	.	TRBV27	TRBJ1-3	CASRTEASGNTIYF	TGTGCCAGCAGGACTGAAGCTTCTGGAAACACCATATATTTT
13	TRBD2	.	TRBV7-2	TRBJ2-1	CASSSDLAGEQFF	TGTGCCAGCAGCTCGGACCTAGCGGGTGAGCAGTTCTTC
15	.	.	TRBV7-6	TRBJ1-1	CASSSLQGRRTEAFF	TGTGCCAGCAGCTCCCTACAGGGAAGGCGCACTGAAGCTTTCTTT
15	TRBD1	.	TRBV9	TRBJ1-5	CASSHGQGGNQPQHF	TGTGCCAGCAGCCACGGACAGGGCGGGAATCAGCCCCAGCATTTT
14	TRBD1	.	TRBV5-4	TRBJ1-1	CASSWDRGDTEAFF	TGTGCCAGCAGCTGGGACAGGGGGGACACTGAAGCTTTCTTT
14	TRBD1	.	TRBV10-1	TRBJ1-1	CASRSDREGTEAFF	TGCGCCAGCAGATCGGACAGGGAGGGCACTGAAGCTTTCTTT
15	.	once	TRBV7-6	TRBJ2-1	CASSSRVSSYNEQFF	TGTGCCAGCAGCTCCCGCGTGAGCTCCTACAATGAGCAGTTCTTC
14	TRBD1	few	TRBV5-1	TRBJ1-2	CASSGLQGSYGYTF	TGCGCCAGCAGCGGACTACAGGGGAGCTATGGCTACACCTTC
12	TRBD1	.	TRBV2	TRBJ2-7	CASRDRVDEQYF	TGTGCCAGCCGGGACAGGGTCGACGAGCAGTACTTC
14	TRBD2	.	TRBV2	TRBJ2-7	CASPGGDRSYEQYF	TGTGCCAGTCCGGGGGGGGATCGGTCCTACGAGCAGTACTTC
15	.	.	TRBV10-2	TRBJ1-3	CATGGADIRGNTIYF	TGCGCCACCGGGGGGGCCGACATTCGAGGAAACACCATATATTTT
14	TRBD2	.	TRBV30	TRBJ2-1	CAWSLDSGSFEQFF	TGTGCCTGGAGTTTGGATAGCGGGAGTTTTGAGCAGTTCTTC
13	.	.	TRBV28	TRBJ2-7	CASSGGEFYEQYF	TGTGCCAGCAGTGGCGGAGAGTTCTACGAGCAGTACTTC
14	.	.	TRBV7-2	TRBJ1-1	CASSLQSVNTEAFF	TGTGCCAGCAGCCTACAGTCCGTCAACACTGAAGCTTTCTTT
16	.	.	TRBV5-4	TRBJ1-2	CASSQEGGGLYYGYTF	TGTGCCAGCAGCCAGGAGGGGGGAGGGCTCTACTATGGCTACACCTTC
14	.	.	TRBV7-9	TRBJ1-2	CASSSLSANYGYTF	TGTGCCAGCAGCTCCCTCAGCGCTAACTATGGCTACACCTTC
16	TRBD2	.	TRBV5-1	TRBJ2-7	CASSLASQRDTYEQYF	TGCGCCAGCAGCCTTGCTAGCCAGCGGGATACCTACGAGCAGTACTTC
14	TRBD1	.	TRBV19	TRBJ2-3	CASTGQAFTDTQYF	TGTGCCAGCACGGGACAGGCCTTCACAGATACGCAGTATTTT
15	.	.	TRBV18	TRBJ2-3	CASSPPNSGTDTQYF	TGTGCCAGCTCACCACCCAATAGCGGTACAGATACGCAGTATTTT
15	TRBD2	.	TRBV29-1	TRBJ2-1	CSVEGLAGGINEQFF	TGCAGCGTTGAAGGATTAGCGGGGGGAATCAATGAGCAGTTCTTC
16	TRBD2	.	TRBV10-2	TRBJ2-7	CASSEPGLAGVYEQYF	TGCGCCAGCAGTGAACCGGGACTAGCGGGAGTGTACGAGCAGTACTTC
14	TRBD1	.	TRBV14	TRBJ1-6	CASSRDSYNSPLHF	TGTGCCAGCAGCCGGGACAGCTATAATTCACCCCTCCACTTT
17	TRBD1	.	TRBV6-1	TRBJ1-5	CASSERTGLISNQPQHF	TGTGCCAGCAGTGAAAGGACAGGGCTAATTAGCAATCAGCCCCAGCATTTT
14	TRBD1	.	TRBV5-1	TRBJ1-4	CASSVGQVDEKLFF	TGCGCCAGCAGCGTCGGACAGGTAGATGAAAAACTGTTTTTT
17	TRBD2	.	TRBV28	TRBJ2-7	CASSSGTSGRTNYEQYF	TGTGCCAGCAGTTCCGGGACTAGCGGGAGAACAAACTACGAGCAGTACTTC